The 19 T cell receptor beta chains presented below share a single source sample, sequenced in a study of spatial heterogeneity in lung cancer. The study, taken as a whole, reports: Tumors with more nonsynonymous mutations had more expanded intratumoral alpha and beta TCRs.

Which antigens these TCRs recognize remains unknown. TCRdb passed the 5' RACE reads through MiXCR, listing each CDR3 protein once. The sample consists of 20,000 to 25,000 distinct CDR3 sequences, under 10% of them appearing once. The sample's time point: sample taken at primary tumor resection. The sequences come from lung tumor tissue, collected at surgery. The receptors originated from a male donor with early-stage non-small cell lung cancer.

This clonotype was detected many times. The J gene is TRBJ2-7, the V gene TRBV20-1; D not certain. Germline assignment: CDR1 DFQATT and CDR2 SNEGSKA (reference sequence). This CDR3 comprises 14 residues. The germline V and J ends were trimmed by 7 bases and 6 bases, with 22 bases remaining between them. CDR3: CSGSSPFGLGEQYF. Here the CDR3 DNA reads TGCAGTGGTTCCTCCCCCTTCGGGTTGGGCGAGCAGTACTTC.

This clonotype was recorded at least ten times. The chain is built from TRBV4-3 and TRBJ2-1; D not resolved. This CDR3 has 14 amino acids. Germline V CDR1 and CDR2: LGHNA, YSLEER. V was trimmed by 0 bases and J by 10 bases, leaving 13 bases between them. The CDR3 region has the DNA TGCGCCAGCAGCCAAGATGCAGCCGGTTCGGAGCAGTTCTTC. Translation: CASSQDAAGSEQFF.

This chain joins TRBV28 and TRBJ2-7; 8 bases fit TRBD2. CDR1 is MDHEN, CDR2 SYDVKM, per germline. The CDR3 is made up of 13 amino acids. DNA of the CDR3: TGTGTCTCGGGGGGTAGCGGGACCTACGAGCAGTACTTC. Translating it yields CVSGGSGTYEQYF.

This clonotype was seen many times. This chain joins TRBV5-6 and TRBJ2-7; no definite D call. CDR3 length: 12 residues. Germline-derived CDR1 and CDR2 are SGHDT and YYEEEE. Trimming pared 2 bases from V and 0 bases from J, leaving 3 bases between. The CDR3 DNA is TGTGCCAGCAGCTTCAGCTCCTACGAGCAGTACTTC. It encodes CASSFSSYEQYF.

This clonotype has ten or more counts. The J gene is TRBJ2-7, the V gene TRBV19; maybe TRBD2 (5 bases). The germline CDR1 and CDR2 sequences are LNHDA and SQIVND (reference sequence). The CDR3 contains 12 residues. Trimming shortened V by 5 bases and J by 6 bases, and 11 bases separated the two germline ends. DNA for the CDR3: TGTGCCAGTAGTCCCGCCCGGGGCGAGCAGTACTTC. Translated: CASSPARGEQYF.

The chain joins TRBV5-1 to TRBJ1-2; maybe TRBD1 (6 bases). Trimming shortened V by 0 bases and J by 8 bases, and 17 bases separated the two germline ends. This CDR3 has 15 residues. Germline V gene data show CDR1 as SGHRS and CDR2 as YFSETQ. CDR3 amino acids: CASSLGTGTQPGYTF. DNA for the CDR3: TGCGCCAGCAGCTTGGGAACCGGGACACAGCCGGGCTACACCTTC. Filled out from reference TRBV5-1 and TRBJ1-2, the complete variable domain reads KAGVTQTPRYLIKTRGQQVTLSCSPISGHRSVSWYQQTPGQGLQFLFEYFSETQRNKGNFPGRFSGRQFSNSRSEMNVSTLELGDSALYLCASSLGTGTQPGYTFGSGTRLTVV.

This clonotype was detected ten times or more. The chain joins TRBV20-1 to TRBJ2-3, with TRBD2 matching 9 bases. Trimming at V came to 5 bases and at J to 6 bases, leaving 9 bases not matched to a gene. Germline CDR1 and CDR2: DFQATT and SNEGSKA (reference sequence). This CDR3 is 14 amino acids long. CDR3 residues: CSAVPAGGSDTQYF. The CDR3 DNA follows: TGCAGTGCTGTCCCAGCGGGAGGTTCCGATACGCAGTATTTT.

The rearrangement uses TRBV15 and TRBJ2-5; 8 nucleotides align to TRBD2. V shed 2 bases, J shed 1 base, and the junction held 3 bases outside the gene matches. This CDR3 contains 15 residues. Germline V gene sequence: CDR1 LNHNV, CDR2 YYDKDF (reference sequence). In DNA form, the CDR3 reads TGTGCCACCAGCAGAACTACTAGCGGCCAAGAGACCCAGTACTTC. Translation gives CATSRTTSGQETQYF.

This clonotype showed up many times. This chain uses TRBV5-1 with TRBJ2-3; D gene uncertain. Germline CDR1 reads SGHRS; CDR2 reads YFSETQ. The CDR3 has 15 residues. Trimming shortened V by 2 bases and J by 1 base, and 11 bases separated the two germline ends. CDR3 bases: TGCGCCAGCAGCTTCGGGCGAGCCGGCACAGATACGCAGTATTTT. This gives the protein CASSFGRAGTDTQYF.

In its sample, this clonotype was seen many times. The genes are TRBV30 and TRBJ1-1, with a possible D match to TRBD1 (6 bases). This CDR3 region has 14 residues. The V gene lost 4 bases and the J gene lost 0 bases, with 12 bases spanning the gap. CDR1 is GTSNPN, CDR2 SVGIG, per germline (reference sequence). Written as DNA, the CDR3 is TGTGCCTGGAATTTAGGACAGTTGAACACTGAAGCTTTCTTT. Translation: CAWNLGQLNTEAFF.

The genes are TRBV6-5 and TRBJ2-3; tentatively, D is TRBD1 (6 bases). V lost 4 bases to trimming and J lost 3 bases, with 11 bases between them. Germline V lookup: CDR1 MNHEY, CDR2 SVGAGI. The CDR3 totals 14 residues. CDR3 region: CASSSIGGTDTQYF. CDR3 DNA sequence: TGTGCCAGCAGTTCTATAGGGGGAACAGATACGCAGTATTTT.

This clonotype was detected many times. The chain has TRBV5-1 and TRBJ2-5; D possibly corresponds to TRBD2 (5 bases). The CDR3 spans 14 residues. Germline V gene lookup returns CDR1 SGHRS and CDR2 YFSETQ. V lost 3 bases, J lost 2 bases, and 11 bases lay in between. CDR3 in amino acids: CASSSGRDQETQYF. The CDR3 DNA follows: TGCGCCAGCAGCTCTGGACGGGATCAAGAGACCCAGTACTTC. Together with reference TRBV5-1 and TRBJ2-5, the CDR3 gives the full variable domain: KAGVTQTPRYLIKTRGQQVTLSCSPISGHRSVSWYQQTPGQGLQFLFEYFSETQRNKGNFPGRFSGRQFSNSRSEMNVSTLELGDSALYLCASSSGRDQETQYFGPGTRLLVL.

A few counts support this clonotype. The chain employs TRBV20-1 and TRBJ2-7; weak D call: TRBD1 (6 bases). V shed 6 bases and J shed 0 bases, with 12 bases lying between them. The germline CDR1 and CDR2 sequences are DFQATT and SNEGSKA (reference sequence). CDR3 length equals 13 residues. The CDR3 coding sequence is TGCAGTGCCCTCCGGACAGCCTCCTACGAGCAGTACTTC. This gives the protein CSALRTASYEQYF.

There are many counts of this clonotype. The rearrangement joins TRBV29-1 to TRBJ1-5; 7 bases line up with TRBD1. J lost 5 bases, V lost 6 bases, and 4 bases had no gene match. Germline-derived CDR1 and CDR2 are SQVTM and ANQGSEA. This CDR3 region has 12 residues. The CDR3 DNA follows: TGCAGCGTCCGGGACAGTGATCAGCCCCAGCATTTT. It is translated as CSVRDSDQPQHF. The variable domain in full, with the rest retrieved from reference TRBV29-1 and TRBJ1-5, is SAVISQKPSRDICQRGTSLTIQCQVDSQVTMMFWYRQQPGQSLTLIATANQGSEATYESGFVIDKFPISRPNLTFSTLTVSNMSPEDSSIYLCSVRDSDQPQHFGDGTRLSIL.

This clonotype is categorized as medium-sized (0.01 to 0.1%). In nucleotides, the CDR3 is TGTGCCAGCTCACCACCGGACAGGGGTTTAAGCTCCTACAATGAGCAGTTCTTC. This encodes CASSPPDRGLSSYNEQFF. The chain joins TRBV18 to TRBJ2-1; 9 bases are shared with TRBD1. J was trimmed by 0 bases and V by 0 bases; bases with no gene match: 6. The CDR3 consists of 18 residues. Germline-derived CDR1 and CDR2 are KGHSH and LQKENI.

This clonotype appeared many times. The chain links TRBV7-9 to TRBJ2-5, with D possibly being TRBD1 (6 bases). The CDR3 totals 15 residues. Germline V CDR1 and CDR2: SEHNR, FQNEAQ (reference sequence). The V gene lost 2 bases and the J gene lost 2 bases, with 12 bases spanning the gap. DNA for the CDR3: TGTGCCAGCAGCTTACCGACAGGACAACAAGAGACCCAGTACTTC. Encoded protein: CASSLPTGQQETQYF.

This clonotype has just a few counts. The CDR3 sequence is CASSHGQPYGYTF. CDR3 nucleotide sequence: TGTGCCAGCAGCCACGGACAGCCCTATGGCTACACCTTC. The rearrangement uses TRBV7-2 and TRBJ1-2, with D perhaps TRBD1 (6 bases). The germline gives CDR1 SGHTA, CDR2 FQGNSA. The CDR3 is made up of 13 amino acids. Trimming stripped 5 bases from V and 4 bases from J, with 11 bases between.

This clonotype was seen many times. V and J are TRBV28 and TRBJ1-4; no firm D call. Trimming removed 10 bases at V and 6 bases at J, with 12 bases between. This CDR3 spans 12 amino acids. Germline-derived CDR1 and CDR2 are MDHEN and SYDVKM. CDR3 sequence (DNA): TGTGCCACCACAGATACCTATGAAAAACTGTTTTTT. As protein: CATTDTYEKLFF.

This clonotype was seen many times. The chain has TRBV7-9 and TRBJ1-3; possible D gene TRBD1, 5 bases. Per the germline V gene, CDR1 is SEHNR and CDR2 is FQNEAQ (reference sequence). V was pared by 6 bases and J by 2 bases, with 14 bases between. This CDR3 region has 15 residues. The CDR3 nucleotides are TGTGCCAGCAGACCAGGGATAGTCGCTGGAAACACCATATATTTT. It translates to CASRPGIVAGNTIYF.